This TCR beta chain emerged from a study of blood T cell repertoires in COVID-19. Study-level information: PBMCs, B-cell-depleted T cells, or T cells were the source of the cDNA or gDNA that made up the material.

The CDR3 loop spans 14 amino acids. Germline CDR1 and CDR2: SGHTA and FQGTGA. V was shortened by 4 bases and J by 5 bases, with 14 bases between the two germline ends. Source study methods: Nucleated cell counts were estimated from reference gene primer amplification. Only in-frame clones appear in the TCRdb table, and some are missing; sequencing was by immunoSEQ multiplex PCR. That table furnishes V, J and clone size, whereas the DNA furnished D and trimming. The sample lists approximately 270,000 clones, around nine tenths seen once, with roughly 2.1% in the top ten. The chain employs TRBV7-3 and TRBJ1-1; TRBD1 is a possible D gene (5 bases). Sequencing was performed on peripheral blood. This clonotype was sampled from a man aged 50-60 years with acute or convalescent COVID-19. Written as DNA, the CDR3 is TGTGCCAGCAGCTCACAGAGCCAGGGTACTGAAGCTTTCTTT. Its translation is CASSSQSQGTEAFF.